This TCR beta chain is drawn from a study of T cell responses to AZD1222 COVID-19 vaccine. Study overall: Second doses were pooled across both intervals (about 4 or about 12 weeks).

The method was immunoSEQ multiplex PCR; TCRdb's version includes in-frame clones alone and lacks a portion of them. Of 200,000 or so clones in the sample, approximately 92% are singletons; the top ten hold under 11%. The CDR3 runs 11 residues. CDR1 and CDR2 from the germline V gene are SEHNR and FQNEAQ (reference sequence). Study results and limitations: Donors were chiefly white British, with a greater number of females, and clonal diversity was perhaps underestimated. Just five or six AZD1222 recipients were seropositive at baseline.

About this clone: Its antigen is as yet unknown. The junction differs from germline at one of its ends, possibly a read error.

The receptor's source is an adult in good health. The gene calls are TRBV7-9 and TRBJ2-2; no firm D call. The sample was peripheral blood, taken on day 0 of AZD1222 vaccination. This chain's CDR3 is CATLNSGELFF. The DNA for the CDR3 is TGTGCCACCCTCAACAGCGGGGAGCTGTTTTTT.